The sequence of this TCR beta chain was determined in a study of blood T cell repertoires in COVID-19. The repertoire was sequenced with immunoSEQ multiplex PCR; TCRdb's copy has only in-frame clones and lacks some. The sample has 290,000 or so clones; around 87% are singletons. Allocation to cohorts depended on clinical history reported by the participants. Sequenced material: PBMCs or T cells enriched from blood (not recorded which). This receptor was identified in a young woman with acute COVID-19.

CDR3 loop: CASSEVGTSPSYNEQFF. CDR3 nucleotide sequence: TGTGCCAGCAGCGAAGTAGGGACTAGCCCGTCCTACAATGAGCAGTTCTTC. The rearrangement links TRBV14 to TRBJ2-1; 9 bases line up with TRBD2. CDR1 and CDR2 (germline): SGHDN, FVKESK. The CDR3 length is 17 residues. V trimming: 5 bases; J trimming: 1 base; junction bases outside the gene matches: 9.